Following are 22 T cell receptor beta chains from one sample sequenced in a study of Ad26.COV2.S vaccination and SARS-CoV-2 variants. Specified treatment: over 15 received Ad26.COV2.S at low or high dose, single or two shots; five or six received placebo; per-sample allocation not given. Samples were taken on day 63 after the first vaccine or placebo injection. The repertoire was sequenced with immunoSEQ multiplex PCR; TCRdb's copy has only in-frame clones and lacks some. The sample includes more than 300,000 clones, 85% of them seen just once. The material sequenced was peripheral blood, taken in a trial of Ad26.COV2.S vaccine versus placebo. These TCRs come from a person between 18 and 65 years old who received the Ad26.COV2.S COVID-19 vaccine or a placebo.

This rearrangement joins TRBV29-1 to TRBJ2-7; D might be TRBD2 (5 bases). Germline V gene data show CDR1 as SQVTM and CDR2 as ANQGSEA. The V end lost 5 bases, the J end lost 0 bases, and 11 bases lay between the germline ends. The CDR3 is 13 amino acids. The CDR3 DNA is TGCAGCGTTCGGGGTCGGCTCTCCTACGAGCAGTACTTC. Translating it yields CSVRGRLSYEQYF.

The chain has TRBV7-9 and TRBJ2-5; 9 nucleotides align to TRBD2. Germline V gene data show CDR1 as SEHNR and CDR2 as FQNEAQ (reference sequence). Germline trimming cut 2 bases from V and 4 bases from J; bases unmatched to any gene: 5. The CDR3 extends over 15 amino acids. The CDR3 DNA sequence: TGTGCCAGCAGCTTACGCGGGGGGGTAGGAGAGACCCAGTACTTC. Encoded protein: CASSLRGGVGETQYF. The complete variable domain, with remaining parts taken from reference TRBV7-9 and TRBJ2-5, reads DTGVSQNPRHKITKRGQNVTFRCDPISEHNRLYWYRQTLGQGPEFLTYFQNEAQLEKSRLLSDRFSAERPKGSFSTLEIQRTEQGDSAMYLCASSLRGGVGETQYFGPGTRLLVL.

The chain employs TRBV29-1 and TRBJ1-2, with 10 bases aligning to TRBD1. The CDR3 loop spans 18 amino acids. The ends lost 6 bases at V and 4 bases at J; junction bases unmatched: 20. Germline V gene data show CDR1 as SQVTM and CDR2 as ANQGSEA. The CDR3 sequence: CSVWRSGTGAKFSYGYTF. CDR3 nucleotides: TGCAGCGTCTGGCGCTCCGGGACAGGGGCAAAATTTTCCTATGGCTACACCTTC.

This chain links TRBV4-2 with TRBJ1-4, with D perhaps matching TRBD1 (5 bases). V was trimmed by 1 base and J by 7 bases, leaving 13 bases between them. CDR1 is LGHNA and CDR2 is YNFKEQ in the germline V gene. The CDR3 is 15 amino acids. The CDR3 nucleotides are TGTGCCAGCAGCCAAGTTGGGGGAGGCGTTGAAAAACTGTTTTTT. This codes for CASSQVGGGVEKLFF.

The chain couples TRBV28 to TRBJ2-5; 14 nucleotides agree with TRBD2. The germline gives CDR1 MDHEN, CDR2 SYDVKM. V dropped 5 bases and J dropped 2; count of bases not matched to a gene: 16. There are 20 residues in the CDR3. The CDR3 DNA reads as TGTGCCAGCAGTCCCTCCGGGCCCCGACTAGCGGGGGGGCAACAAGAGACCCAGTACTTC. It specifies CASSPSGPRLAGGQQETQYF.

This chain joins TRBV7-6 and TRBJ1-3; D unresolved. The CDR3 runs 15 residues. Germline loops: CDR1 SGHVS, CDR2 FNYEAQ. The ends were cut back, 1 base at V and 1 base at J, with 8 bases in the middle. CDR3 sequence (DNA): TGTGCCAGCAGCTTAGTGCGCGGTTCTGGAAACACCATATATTTT. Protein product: CASSLVRGSGNTIYF.

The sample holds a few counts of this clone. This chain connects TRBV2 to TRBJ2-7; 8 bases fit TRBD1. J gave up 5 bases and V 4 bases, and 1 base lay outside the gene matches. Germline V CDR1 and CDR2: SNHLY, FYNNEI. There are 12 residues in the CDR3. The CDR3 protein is CASSGQGNEQYF. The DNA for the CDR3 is TGTGCCAGCAGTGGACAGGGGAACGAGCAGTACTTC. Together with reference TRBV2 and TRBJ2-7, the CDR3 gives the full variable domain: EPEVTQTPSHQVTQMGQEVILRCVPISNHLYFYWYRQILGQKVEFLVSFYNNEISEKSEIFDDQFSVERPDGSNFTLKIRSTKLEDSAMYFCASSGQGNEQYFGPGTRLTVT.

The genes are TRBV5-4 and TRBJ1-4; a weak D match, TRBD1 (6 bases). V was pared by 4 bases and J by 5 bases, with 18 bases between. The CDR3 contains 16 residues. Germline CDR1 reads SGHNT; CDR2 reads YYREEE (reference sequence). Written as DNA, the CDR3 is TGTGCCAGCAGCCCTAGTCAGGGGTCTCTGAATGAAAAACTGTTTTTT. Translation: CASSPSQGSLNEKLFF.

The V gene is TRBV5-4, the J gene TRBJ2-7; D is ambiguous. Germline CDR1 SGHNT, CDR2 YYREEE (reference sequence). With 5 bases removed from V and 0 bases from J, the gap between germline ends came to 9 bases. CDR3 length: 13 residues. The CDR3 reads CASRPDPSYEQYF. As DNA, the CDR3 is TGTGCCAGCAGGCCCGACCCCTCCTACGAGCAGTACTTC.

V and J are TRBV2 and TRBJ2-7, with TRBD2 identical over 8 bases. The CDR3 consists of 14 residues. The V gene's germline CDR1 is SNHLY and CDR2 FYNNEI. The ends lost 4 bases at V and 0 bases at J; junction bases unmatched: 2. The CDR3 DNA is TGTGCCAGCAGTGGCGGGGGGAGCTCCTACGAGCAGTACTTC. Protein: CASSGGGSSYEQYF. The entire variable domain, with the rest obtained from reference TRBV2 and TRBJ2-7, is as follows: EPEVTQTPSHQVTQMGQEVILRCVPISNHLYFYWYRQILGQKVEFLVSFYNNEISEKSEIFDDQFSVERPDGSNFTLKIRSTKLEDSAMYFCASSGGGSSYEQYFGPGTRLTVT.

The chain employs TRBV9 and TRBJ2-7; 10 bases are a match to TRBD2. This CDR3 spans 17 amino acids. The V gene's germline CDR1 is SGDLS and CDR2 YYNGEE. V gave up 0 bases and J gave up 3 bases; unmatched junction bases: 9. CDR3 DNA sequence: TGTGCCAGCAGCGTAGCACCTGAGCGGGGGGGGCTCTACGAGCAGTACTTC. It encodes CASSVAPERGGLYEQYF.

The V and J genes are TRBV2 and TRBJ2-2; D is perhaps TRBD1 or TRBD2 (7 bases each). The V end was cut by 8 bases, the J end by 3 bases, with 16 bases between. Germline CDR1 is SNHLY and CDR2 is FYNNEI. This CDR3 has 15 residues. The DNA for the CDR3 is TGTGCCAGCGGCCAGGGGGGGGCGGACACCGGGGAGCTGTTTTTT. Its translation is CASGQGGADTGELFF.

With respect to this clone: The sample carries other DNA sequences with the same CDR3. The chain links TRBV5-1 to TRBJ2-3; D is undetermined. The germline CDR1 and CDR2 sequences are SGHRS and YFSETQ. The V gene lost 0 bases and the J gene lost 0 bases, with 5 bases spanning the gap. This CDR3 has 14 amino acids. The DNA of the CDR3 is TGCGCCAGCAGCTTGGGCGGTAGCACAGATACGCAGTATTTT. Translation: CASSLGGSTDTQYF.

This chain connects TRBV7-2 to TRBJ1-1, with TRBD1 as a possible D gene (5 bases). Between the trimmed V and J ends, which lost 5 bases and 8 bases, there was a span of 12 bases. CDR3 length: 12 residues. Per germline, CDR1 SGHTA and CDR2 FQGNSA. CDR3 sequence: CASSPLNREAFF. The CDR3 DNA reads TGTGCCAGCAGCCCACTGAACAGGGAAGCTTTCTTT.

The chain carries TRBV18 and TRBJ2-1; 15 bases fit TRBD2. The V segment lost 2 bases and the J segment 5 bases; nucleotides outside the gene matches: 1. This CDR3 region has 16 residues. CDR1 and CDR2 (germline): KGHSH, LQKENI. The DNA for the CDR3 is TGTGCCAGCTCACCATGGACTAGCGGGGGGGACAATGAGCAGTTCTTC. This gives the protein CASSPWTSGGDNEQFF.

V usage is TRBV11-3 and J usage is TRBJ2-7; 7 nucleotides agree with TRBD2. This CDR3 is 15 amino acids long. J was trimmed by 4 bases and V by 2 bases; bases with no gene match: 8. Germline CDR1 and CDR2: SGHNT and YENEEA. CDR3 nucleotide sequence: TGTGCCAGCAGCTTATTTAGGGGAGGGGCGTACGAGCAGTACTTC. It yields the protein CASSLFRGGAYEQYF.

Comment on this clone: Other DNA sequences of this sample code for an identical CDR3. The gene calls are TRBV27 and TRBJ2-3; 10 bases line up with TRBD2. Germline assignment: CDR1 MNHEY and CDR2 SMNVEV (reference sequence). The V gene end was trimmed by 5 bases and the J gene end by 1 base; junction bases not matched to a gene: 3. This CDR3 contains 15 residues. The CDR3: CASSLLAGGTDTQYF. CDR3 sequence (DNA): TGTGCCAGCAGTCTCCTAGCGGGGGGCACAGATACGCAGTATTTT.

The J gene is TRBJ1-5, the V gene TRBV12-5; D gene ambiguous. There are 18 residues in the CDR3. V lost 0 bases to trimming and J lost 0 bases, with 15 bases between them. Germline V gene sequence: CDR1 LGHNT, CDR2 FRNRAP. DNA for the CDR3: TGTGCTAGTGGTTTGGTACTTCCCGAGCCTTATAGCAATCAGCCCCAGCATTTT. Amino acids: CASGLVLPEPYSNQPQHF.

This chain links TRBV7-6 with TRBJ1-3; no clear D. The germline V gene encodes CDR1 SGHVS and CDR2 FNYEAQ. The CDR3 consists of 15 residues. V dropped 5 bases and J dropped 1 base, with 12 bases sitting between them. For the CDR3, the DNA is TGTGCCAGCAGCCCAAAGTGGGGTTCTGGAAACACCATATATTTT. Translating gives CASSPKWGSGNTIYF.

The CDR3 DNA reads TGTGCCAGCAGCCTACAGGGGGCTCGGAACACTGAAGCTTTCTTT. Amino acid sequence: CASSLQGARNTEAFF. The genes are TRBV5-4 and TRBJ1-1; 9 bases fit TRBD1. The CDR3 runs to 15 residues. Germline V gene sequence: CDR1 SGHNT, CDR2 YYREEE (reference sequence). The V gene end was trimmed by 4 bases and the J gene end by 1 base; junction bases not matched to a gene: 5.

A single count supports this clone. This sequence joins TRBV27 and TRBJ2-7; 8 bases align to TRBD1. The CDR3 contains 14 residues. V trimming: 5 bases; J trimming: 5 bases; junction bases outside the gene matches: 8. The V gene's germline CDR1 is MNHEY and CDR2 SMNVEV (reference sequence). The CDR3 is CASSPTGEFHEQYF. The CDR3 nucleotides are TGTGCCAGCAGTCCGACAGGGGAGTTCCACGAGCAGTACTTC.

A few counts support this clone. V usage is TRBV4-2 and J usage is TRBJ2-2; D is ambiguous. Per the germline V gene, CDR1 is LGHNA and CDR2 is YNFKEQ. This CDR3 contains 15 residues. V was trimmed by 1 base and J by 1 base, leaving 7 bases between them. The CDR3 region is CASSQVHQNTGELFF. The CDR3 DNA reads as TGTGCCAGCAGCCAAGTTCACCAGAACACCGGGGAGCTGTTTTTT.